The rows below give T cell receptor beta chains drawn from one sample of a study of regulatory T cells in long-lasting Graves disease. TCRdb passed the multiplex PCR reads through MiXCR, listing each CDR3 protein once. The table shows hundreds of thousands of distinct CDR3 sequences, with roughly 16% occurring only once. The same specimen was also included in a second study, on T cells in Graves' hyperthyroidism and ophthalmopathy.

Here the sequenced sample was peripheral blood mononuclear cells (PBMCs), taken at new diagnosis, from a patient treated with antithyroid drugs. The origin of the receptors is a woman aged 40-60 years with Graves disease. Both conserved end residues are part of each CDR3. The order of the fields is J gene, V gene, D gene, CDR3 protein. The D gene is left open where the match is weak.

j_gene: TRBJ2-1
v_gene: TRBV5-1
d_gene: TRBD1
CDR3aa: CASRPPGQGDYNEQFF

j_gene: TRBJ2-1
v_gene: TRBV2
d_gene: -
CDR3aa: CASTKGSASASEQFF

j_gene: TRBJ1-2
v_gene: TRBV7-9
d_gene: TRBD1
CDR3aa: CASSLKAGGHGYTF

j_gene: TRBJ2-2
v_gene: TRBV24-1
d_gene: -
CDR3aa: CATSDFPPGELFF

j_gene: TRBJ1-5
v_gene: TRBV6-2/TRBV6-3
d_gene: -
CDR3aa: CASSEVGILGMEHF

j_gene: -
v_gene: TRBV2
d_gene: -
CDR3aa: CASRVAGSLSYEQYF

j_gene: TRBJ1-6
v_gene: TRBV5-1
d_gene: -
CDR3aa: CASWRTLGSPLHF

j_gene: TRBJ1-2
v_gene: TRBV4-1
d_gene: -
CDR3aa: CASSRLIEGGYDYTF

j_gene: TRBJ2-2
v_gene: TRBV28
d_gene: TRBD2
CDR3aa: CASSLGLAGGRGELFF

j_gene: TRBJ2-4
v_gene: TRBV18
d_gene: -
CDR3aa: CASSPPLEKLAKNIQYF

j_gene: TRBJ2-7
v_gene: TRBV7-2
d_gene: TRBD1
CDR3aa: CASSPDRGLSEQYF

j_gene: TRBJ1-1
v_gene: TRBV20-1
d_gene: TRBD1
CDR3aa: CSALGTGETEAFF

j_gene: TRBJ1-2
v_gene: TRBV20-1
d_gene: TRBD1
CDR3aa: CSARIQGARYGYTF

j_gene: TRBJ1-2
v_gene: TRBV7-9
d_gene: -
CDR3aa: CASSLSEVHGYTF

j_gene: TRBJ1-2
v_gene: TRBV12-3/TRBV12-4
d_gene: -
CDR3aa: CASSFGGGYGYTF

j_gene: TRBJ1-1
v_gene: TRBV7-9
d_gene: -
CDR3aa: CASTPDQGLNTEAFF

j_gene: TRBJ1-6
v_gene: TRBV9
d_gene: -
CDR3aa: CASSVDSTSYNSPLHF

j_gene: TRBJ2-3
v_gene: TRBV19
d_gene: -
CDR3aa: CATRRRSTDTQYF

j_gene: TRBJ1-1
v_gene: TRBV30
d_gene: -
CDR3aa: CAWKLLENTEAFF

j_gene: TRBJ1-5
v_gene: TRBV24-1
d_gene: -
CDR3aa: CATSDGQAGNQPQHF

j_gene: TRBJ1-1
v_gene: TRBV10-3
d_gene: -
CDR3aa: CAISDGGAGAGTEAFF

j_gene: TRBJ2-2
v_gene: TRBV11-2
d_gene: TRBD2
CDR3aa: CASSRKGLAENTGELFF

j_gene: TRBJ2-7
v_gene: TRBV28
d_gene: -
CDR3aa: CASSLSPADSYEQYF

j_gene: TRBJ1-1
v_gene: TRBV10-1
d_gene: TRBD1
CDR3aa: CASSTPGTGETSTEAFF

j_gene: TRBJ1-2
v_gene: TRBV7-2
d_gene: -
CDR3aa: CASSLGMNYGYTF

j_gene: TRBJ2-6
v_gene: TRBV5-4
d_gene: -
CDR3aa: CASSPVGVSSGANVLTF

j_gene: TRBJ1-4
v_gene: TRBV3-1
d_gene: -
CDR3aa: CASSQDQGMGEKLFF

j_gene: TRBJ1-5
v_gene: TRBV6-5
d_gene: -
CDR3aa: CASSYSRVGEVSNQPQHF

j_gene: TRBJ2-2
v_gene: TRBV4-1
d_gene: TRBD2
CDR3aa: CASSLRLAGAANTGELFF

j_gene: TRBJ2-1
v_gene: TRBV9
d_gene: -
CDR3aa: CASSVADISPSEQFF

j_gene: TRBJ2-3
v_gene: TRBV20-1
d_gene: TRBD2
CDR3aa: CSAGGLAGGSDTQYF

j_gene: TRBJ1-4
v_gene: TRBV7-2
d_gene: TRBD1
CDR3aa: CASSRDRGSTNEKLVF

j_gene: TRBJ1-5
v_gene: TRBV19
d_gene: -
CDR3aa: CASSQGIGQPQHF

j_gene: TRBJ2-7
v_gene: TRBV12-3/TRBV12-4
d_gene: -
CDR3aa: CASSPPRTYEQYF

j_gene: TRBJ2-7
v_gene: TRBV28
d_gene: TRBD2
CDR3aa: CASSQLAREQYF

j_gene: TRBJ2-1
v_gene: TRBV12-5
d_gene: TRBD2
CDR3aa: CASGPRASGGRNEQFF

j_gene: TRBJ2-3
v_gene: TRBV11-2
d_gene: TRBD2
CDR3aa: CASSQGLAGGSTDTQYF

j_gene: TRBJ2-6
v_gene: TRBV7-6
d_gene: -
CDR3aa: CASSPELTVSGANVLTF

j_gene: TRBJ2-7
v_gene: TRBV6-2/TRBV6-3
d_gene: -
CDR3aa: CASSSYGYEQYF

j_gene: TRBJ2-5
v_gene: TRBV11-3
d_gene: -
CDR3aa: CASTPRGEGETQYF

j_gene: TRBJ1-2
v_gene: TRBV20-1
d_gene: -
CDR3aa: CSARPRSTNYGYTF

j_gene: TRBJ1-2
v_gene: TRBV28
d_gene: -
CDR3aa: CASSLARQNNYGYTF

j_gene: TRBJ1-1
v_gene: TRBV10-3
d_gene: TRBD1
CDR3aa: CAIRRETGSTEAFF

j_gene: TRBJ2-7
v_gene: TRBV5-5
d_gene: -
CDR3aa: CASSLFAHDLYEQYF

j_gene: TRBJ2-5
v_gene: TRBV12-3/TRBV12-4
d_gene: -
CDR3aa: CASSLRDTYQETQYF

j_gene: TRBJ1-2
v_gene: TRBV10-3
d_gene: TRBD1
CDR3aa: CAITSDRGSYGYTF

j_gene: TRBJ2-7
v_gene: TRBV6-2/TRBV6-3
d_gene: -
CDR3aa: CASSWDTNSYEQYF

j_gene: TRBJ2-1
v_gene: TRBV5-1
d_gene: TRBD2
CDR3aa: CASSLTSGEQFF